The clone carrying this T cell receptor beta chain was observed a handful of times. The target antigen is unknown. Alongside a J-beta primer mix, a sample-barcoded 5' primer served in a second PCR lasting about 6 to 11 cycles. TCRdb passed the 5' RACE reads through MiXCR, listing each CDR3 protein once. The sample lists roughly 830,000 distinct CDR3 sequences, around 62% occurring once. This entry belongs to a study of blood T cells in healthy people across ages. Staff drew roughly 10 milliliters of peripheral blood from each donor. General study findings and limits: Because donor CMV status was unknown, expanded clonotype changes were possibly confounded.

The receptor comes from a man aged 25 to 40 in good health. Sample: blood.

CDR3 amino acids: CSVDRARNQPQHF. CDR3 nucleotides: TGCAGCGTTGACAGGGCCAGAAATCAGCCCCAGCATTTT. This chain connects TRBV29-1 to TRBJ1-5; D may be TRBD1 (5 bases). The V and J ends lost 3 bases and 4 bases respectively, with 10 bases between them. Germline assignment: CDR1 SQVTM and CDR2 ANQGSEA. The CDR3 is 13 residues long.